These T cell receptor beta chains were read from a single sample in a study of CD8 T cells in ankylosing spondylitis. Each CDR3 protein gets one entry after TCRdb re-called the 5' RACE reads with MiXCR. The table shows roughly 700,000 distinct CDR3 sequences, with under 20% occurring only once. Sequencing was done on a sample of blood, either unsorted or a sorted T cell fraction (not recorded which). These receptors came from a male donor with ankylosing spondylitis. Both conserved end residues are part of each CDR3. D genes are given only for firm matches. Some rows have no size entry. The others give once, few or many, or a class for an expanded clone.

D: TRBD2
size: .
J: TRBJ2-1
V: TRBV20-1
CDR3: CSATELAAMFNEQFF
DNA: TGCAGTGCTACAGAACTAGCGGCCATGTTCAATGAGCAGTTCTTC

D: .
size: .
J: TRBJ2-2
V: TRBV14
CDR3: CASSASASGELFF
DNA: TGTGCCAGCAGTGCTAGCGCCTCCGGGGAGCTGTTTTTT

D: .
size: .
J: TRBJ1-2
V: TRBV12-3/TRBV12-4
CDR3: CASSFSRNYGYTF
DNA: TGTGCCAGCAGTTTTAGCCGAAACTATGGCTACACCTTC

D: .
size: many
J: TRBJ2-1
V: TRBV4-3
CDR3: CASSQDVGQISKWDEQFF
DNA: TGCGCCAGCAGCCAAGATGTGGGACAAATTAGCAAATGGGATGAGCAGTTCTTC

D: .
size: many
J: TRBJ2-3
V: TRBV20-1
CDR3: CSARDRYGSTDTQYF
DNA: TGCAGTGCTAGAGATCGGTACGGAAGCACAGATACGCAGTATTTT

D: .
size: .
J: TRBJ2-7
V: TRBV29-1
CDR3: CSWRGGGQASSYEQYF
DNA: TGCAGCTGGAGAGGGGGGGGACAGGCAAGCTCCTACGAGCAGTACTTC

D: TRBD2
size: .
J: TRBJ2-7
V: TRBV10-2
CDR3: CASSRLAGILYEQYF
DNA: TGCGCCAGCAGCCGACTAGCGGGGATCCTCTACGAGCAGTACTTC

D: .
size: few
J: TRBJ1-3
V: TRBV7-6
CDR3: CASRPDDFSGNTIYF
DNA: TGTGCCAGCCGCCCGGACGACTTCTCTGGAAACACCATATATTTT

D: .
size: .
J: TRBJ2-3
V: TRBV5-1
CDR3: CASSLAIGQTGTQYF
DNA: TGCGCCAGCAGCTTGGCTATCGGACAGACCGGTACGCAGTATTTT

D: .
size: .
J: TRBJ1-1
V: TRBV19
CDR3: CASSIGYNTEAFF
DNA: TGTGCCAGTAGTATAGGCTACAACACTGAAGCTTTCTTT

D: .
size: .
J: TRBJ1-1
V: TRBV7-3
CDR3: CASSLNPGTSEAFF
DNA: TGTGCCAGCAGCTTAAACCCAGGGACAAGTGAAGCTTTCTTT

D: .
size: many
J: TRBJ2-1
V: TRBV5-1
CDR3: CASSPEARDEQFF
DNA: TGCGCCAGCAGCCCCGAAGCGAGGGATGAGCAGTTCTTC

D: TRBD1
size: .
J: TRBJ1-2
V: TRBV20-1
CDR3: CSARILPGQGQGGYTF
DNA: TGCAGTGCTAGGATTCTACCGGGACAGGGCCAGGGAGGCTACACCTTC

D: .
size: few
J: TRBJ2-1
V: TRBV12-3/TRBV12-4
CDR3: CASSTDLTSSYNEQFF
DNA: TGTGCCAGCAGTACTGACCTGACTAGCTCCTACAATGAGCAGTTCTTC

D: TRBD1
size: .
J: TRBJ2-5
V: TRBV9
CDR3: CASSAGQRETQYF
DNA: TGTGCCAGCAGCGCGGGACAGAGAGAGACCCAGTACTTC

D: TRBD1
size: few
J: TRBJ2-1
V: TRBV5-1
CDR3: CASSHGTGINEQFF
DNA: TGCGCCAGCAGCCACGGGACAGGGATAAATGAGCAGTTCTTC

D: TRBD2
size: .
J: TRBJ2-7
V: TRBV12-3/TRBV12-4
CDR3: CASSLVSGPAYEQYF
DNA: TGTGCCAGCAGTTTAGTTAGCGGGCCGGCCTACGAGCAGTACTTC

D: TRBD2
size: .
J: TRBJ2-7
V: TRBV12-3/TRBV12-4
CDR3: CASSFEAGGPWEQYF
DNA: TGTGCCAGCAGTTTTGAGGCGGGAGGGCCCTGGGAGCAGTACTTC

D: TRBD2
size: few
J: TRBJ2-7
V: TRBV20-1
CDR3: CSARGLAGGPVSYEQYF
DNA: TGCAGTGCTAGGGGACTAGCGGGAGGCCCTGTCTCCTACGAGCAGTACTTC

D: .
size: many
J: TRBJ1-4
V: TRBV2
CDR3: CASGERPDEKLFF
DNA: TGTGCCAGCGGCGAACGACCGGATGAAAAACTGTTTTTT

D: .
size: .
J: TRBJ2-2
V: TRBV7-9
CDR3: CASSQLVTTNTGELFF
DNA: TGTGCCAGCAGCCAACTGGTCACAACTAACACCGGGGAGCTGTTTTTT

D: TRBD2
size: .
J: TRBJ2-7
V: TRBV5-1
CDR3: CASSLGLAGALYEQYF
DNA: TGCGCCAGCAGCTTGGGACTAGCGGGCGCTTTATACGAGCAGTACTTC

D: .
size: .
J: TRBJ2-7
V: TRBV27
CDR3: CASSSGLGSYEQYF
DNA: TGTGCCAGCAGCAGCGGCTTGGGGTCCTACGAGCAGTACTTC

D: .
size: .
J: TRBJ2-1
V: TRBV7-8
CDR3: CASSLPVGEQFF
DNA: TGTGCCAGCAGCTTACCTGTGGGTGAGCAGTTCTTC

D: .
size: many
J: TRBJ2-1
V: TRBV6-1
CDR3: CASSENLDYNEQFF
DNA: TGTGCCAGCAGTGAAAATTTGGACTACAATGAGCAGTTCTTC

D: .
size: .
J: TRBJ2-5
V: TRBV20-1
CDR3: CSARSGGRETQYF
DNA: TGCAGTGCTAGATCCGGGGGTCGGGAGACCCAGTACTTC

D: TRBD1
size: few
J: TRBJ2-3
V: TRBV7-2
CDR3: CASSVPGTGKTDTQYF
DNA: TGTGCCAGCAGCGTGCCCGGGACAGGGAAGACAGATACGCAGTATTTT

D: .
size: few
J: TRBJ2-7
V: TRBV28
CDR3: CASSSSSWEGQFRYEQYF
DNA: TGTGCCAGCAGTTCCTCCTCTTGGGAAGGACAGTTCCGCTACGAGCAGTACTTC

D: .
size: .
J: TRBJ1-1
V: TRBV20-1
CDR3: CSASFTENTEAFF
DNA: TGCAGTGCCTCCTTCACGGAGAACACTGAAGCTTTCTTT

D: .
size: .
J: TRBJ2-3
V: TRBV20-1
CDR3: CSARDPKRSSTDTQYF
DNA: TGCAGTGCTAGAGATCCCAAAAGGTCGAGCACAGATACGCAGTATTTT

D: .
size: .
J: TRBJ2-1
V: TRBV29-1
CDR3: CSVAPNTRGTEQFF
DNA: TGCAGCGTTGCTCCAAACACACGAGGGACTGAGCAGTTCTTC

D: TRBD1
size: few
J: TRBJ2-1
V: TRBV29-1
CDR3: CSGSNRGLHEQFF
DNA: TGCAGCGGAAGCAACAGGGGGCTACATGAGCAGTTCTTC

D: .
size: .
J: TRBJ2-7
V: TRBV12-3/TRBV12-4
CDR3: CASSLLGTYEQYF
DNA: TGTGCCAGCAGTTTATTGGGTACCTACGAGCAGTACTTC

D: .
size: few
J: TRBJ2-5
V: TRBV20-1
CDR3: CSAPSPGQETQYF
DNA: TGCAGTGCTCCCTCACCGGGCCAAGAGACCCAGTACTTC

D: TRBD1
size: .
J: TRBJ1-6
V: TRBV5-1
CDR3: CASSGGTVYNSPLHF
DNA: TGCGCCAGCAGCGGGGGGACAGTCTATAATTCACCCCTCCACTTT

D: TRBD1
size: few
J: TRBJ2-5
V: TRBV4-2
CDR3: CASSFNRGEETQYF
DNA: TGTGCCAGCAGCTTCAACAGGGGGGAAGAGACCCAGTACTTC

D: .
size: .
J: TRBJ2-7
V: TRBV10-3
CDR3: CAISEGIGYEQYF
DNA: TGTGCCATCAGTGAAGGGATCGGGTACGAGCAGTACTTC

D: TRBD1
size: few
J: TRBJ2-1
V: TRBV7-9
CDR3: CASSSRDRGPHEQFF
DNA: TGTGCCAGCAGCTCCCGGGACAGGGGGCCCCATGAGCAGTTCTTC